This T cell receptor (beta chain) was sequenced for a study of T cells in Graves' hyperthyroidism and ophthalmopathy. Uncontrolled infection, other autoimmune disease, pregnancy or lactation led to exclusion. The investigators amplified TCR beta CDR3 regions from RNA transcripts. In the first-round RT-PCR of the TCR CDR3, the HTBI primer set was used. TCRdb re-derived calls from the multiplex PCR reads in MiXCR, one entry per CDR3 protein. The table records roughly 710,000 distinct CDR3 sequences, roughly 32% of them present only once. Germline V lookup: CDR1 SQVTM, CDR2 ANQGSEA. This CDR3 has 12 residues. With 5 bases removed from V and 4 bases from J, the gap between germline ends came to 11 bases.

This sequence joins TRBV29-1 and TRBJ1-2; no clear D gene. What was sequenced was blood. The origin of this receptor is a woman in her forties with Graves' hyperthyroidism. CDR3 coding DNA: TGCAGCGTTAGAGGTGGTGCCTATGGCTACACCTTC. Translation gives CSVRGGAYGYTF.